This T cell receptor (beta chain) is drawn from a study of blood T cell repertoires in COVID-19. As for the study in general: Specimens from acute and convalescent COVID-19 originated in the United States, Italy and Spain. Sources were T cells, B-cell-depleted T cells, or PBMCs; the material itself was cDNA or gDNA.

Methods used by the authors: Scientists estimated how many nucleated cells there were by amplifying reference gene primers. TCRdb's copy holds only in-frame clones and misses some; the assay was immunoSEQ multiplex PCR. That table furnishes V, J and clone size, whereas the DNA furnished D and trimming. The sample lists a few hundred thousand clones, roughly 80% occurring once. The CDR3 is made up of 13 amino acids. Per germline, CDR1 LGHNA and CDR2 YNFKEQ. Trimming removed 4 bases at V and 3 bases at J, with 10 bases between. Sequenced: peripheral blood. The chain recombines TRBV4-2 with TRBJ2-7; D is undetermined. This receptor was obtained from a woman between 18 and 29 years old with acute or convalescent COVID-19. Written as DNA, the CDR3 is TGTGCCAGCAGCCCTAAAGCCGTCTACGAGCAGTACTTC. This encodes CASSPKAVYEQYF.